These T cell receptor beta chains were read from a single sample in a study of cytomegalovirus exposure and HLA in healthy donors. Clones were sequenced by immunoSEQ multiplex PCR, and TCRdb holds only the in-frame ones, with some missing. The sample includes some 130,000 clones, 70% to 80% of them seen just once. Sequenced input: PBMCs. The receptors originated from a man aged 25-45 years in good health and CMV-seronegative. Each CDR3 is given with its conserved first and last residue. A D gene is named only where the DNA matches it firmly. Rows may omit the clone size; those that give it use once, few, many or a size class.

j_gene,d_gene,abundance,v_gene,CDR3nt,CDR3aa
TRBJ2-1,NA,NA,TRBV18,TGTGCCAGCTCACCTAGCCAAAGCTCCTACAATGAGCAGTTCTTC,CASSPSQSSYNEQFF
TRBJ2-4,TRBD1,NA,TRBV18,TGTGCCAGCTCCGGGCCCGGACAGGCGGTAGCCAAAAACATTCAGTACTTC,CASSGPGQAVAKNIQYF
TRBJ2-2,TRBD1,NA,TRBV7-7,TGTGCTAGCAGCACCGGGACAGGAACCGGGGAGCTGTTTTTT,CASSTGTGTGELFF
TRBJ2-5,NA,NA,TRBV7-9,TGTGCCAGCAGCTTCGGGGAAGAGACCCAGTACTTC,CASSFGEETQYF
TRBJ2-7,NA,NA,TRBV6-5,TGTGCCAGCAGTTACTCCGGGAGTTCCTACGAGCAGTACTTC,CASSYSGSSYEQYF
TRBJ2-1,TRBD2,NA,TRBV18,TGTGCCAGCTCACCAGGTAGCGGGACCTACAATGAGCAGTTCTTC,CASSPGSGTYNEQFF
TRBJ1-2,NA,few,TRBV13,TGTGCCAGCAGCCAGTTGGGGCAGAACTATGGCTACACCTTC,CASSQLGQNYGYTF
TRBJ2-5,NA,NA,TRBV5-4,TGTGCCAGCAGCTCCACTCTAGGAGGGGGGGTGGAGACCCAGTACTTC,CASSSTLGGGVETQYF
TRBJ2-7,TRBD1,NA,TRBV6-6,TGTGCCAGCAGCCCCCGACTCGGACAGGCCGCCTACGAGCAGTACTTC,CASSPRLGQAAYEQYF
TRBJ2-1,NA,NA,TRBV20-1,TGCAGTGCTGTGACTTCTTTTGAGCAGTTCTTC,CSAVTSFEQFF
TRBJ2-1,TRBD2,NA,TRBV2,TGTGCCAGCAGCCAAAATAGCGGGAGTAGACCCAATGAGCAGTTCTTC,CASSQNSGSRPNEQFF
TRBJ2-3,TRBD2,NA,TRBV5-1,TGCGCCAGCAGCCCCAGTAGCGGGAGTGCAGATACGCAGTATTTT,CASSPSSGSADTQYF
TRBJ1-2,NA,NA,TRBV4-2,TGTGCCAGCAGCCAAGCCGCGTCAGGGGAAAACTATGGCTACACCTTC,CASSQAASGENYGYTF
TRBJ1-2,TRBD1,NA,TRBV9,TGTGCCAGCAGCGTAGCTGGAGGGGGCTCGAGCTACACCTTC,CASSVAGGGSSYTF
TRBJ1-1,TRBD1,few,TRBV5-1,TGCGCCAGCAAATACGGACAGGGGAGAGGTAGCACTGAAGCTTTCTTT,CASKYGQGRGSTEAFF
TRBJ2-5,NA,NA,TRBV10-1,TGCGCCTCCCAGTCCGCCAGTTTGGCCACCCAGTACTTC,CASQSASLATQYF
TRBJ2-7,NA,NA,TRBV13,TGTGCCAGCAGGTCCCAGGCCGCCTCCTACGAGCAGTACTTC,CASRSQAASYEQYF
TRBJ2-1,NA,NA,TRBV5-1,TGCGCCAGCAGCCGGACCATTGGGAGTTACAATGAGCAGTTCTTC,CASSRTIGSYNEQFF
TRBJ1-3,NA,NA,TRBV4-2,TGTGCCAGCAGCCAAGATTGGCAAGTTTCTGGAAACACCATATATTTT,CASSQDWQVSGNTIYF
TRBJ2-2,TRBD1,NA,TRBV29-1,TGCAGCGTTTCAACAGGGGGCGGGAACACCGGGGAGCTGTTTTTT,CSVSTGGGNTGELFF
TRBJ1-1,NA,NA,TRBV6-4,TGTGCCAGCAGACCAGGGATCCAGTTGACCACTGAAGCTTTCTTT,CASRPGIQLTTEAFF
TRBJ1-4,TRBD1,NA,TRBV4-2,TGTGCCAGCAGCCGCGGGCCGGGACAGCAAGCCGGCACTAATGAAAAACTGTTTTTT,CASSRGPGQQAGTNEKLFF
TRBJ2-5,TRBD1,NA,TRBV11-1,TGTGCCAGCAGCTGGGGACAGACAATGGAGACCCAGTACTTC,CASSWGQTMETQYF
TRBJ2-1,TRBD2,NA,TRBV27,TGTGCCAGCCGGCTAGCGGGAAATGAGCAGTTCTTC,CASRLAGNEQFF
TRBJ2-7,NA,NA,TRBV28,TGTGCCAGCAGTTTATTAGCAGGGGCCCCCTACGAGCAGTACTTC,CASSLLAGAPYEQYF
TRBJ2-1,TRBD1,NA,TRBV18,TGTGCCAGCTCACCAAGGGACAGCTACAATGAGCAGTTCTTC,CASSPRDSYNEQFF